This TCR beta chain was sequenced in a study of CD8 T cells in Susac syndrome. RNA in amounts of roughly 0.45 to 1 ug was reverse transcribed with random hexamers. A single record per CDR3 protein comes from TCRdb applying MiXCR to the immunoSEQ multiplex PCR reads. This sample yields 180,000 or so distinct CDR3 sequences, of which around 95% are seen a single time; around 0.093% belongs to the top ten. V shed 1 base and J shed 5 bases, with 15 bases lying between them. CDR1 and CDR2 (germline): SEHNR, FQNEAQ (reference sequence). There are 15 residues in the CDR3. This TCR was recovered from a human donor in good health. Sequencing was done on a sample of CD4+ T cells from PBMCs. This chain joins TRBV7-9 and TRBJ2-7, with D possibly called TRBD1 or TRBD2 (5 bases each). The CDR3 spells CASSLVGRGFHEQYF. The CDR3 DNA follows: TGTGCCAGCAGCTTAGTCGGACGGGGCTTCCACGAGCAGTACTTC.